What follows is one T cell receptor (beta chain) and its context. Its antigen is unidentified. This entry is derived from a study of cytomegalovirus exposure and HLA in healthy donors. General study findings and limits: That first-cohort TCR clusters tended to co-occur in the approximately 110 validation repertoires was found in a later analysis.

This CDR3 is built from 13 residues. Germline V lookup: CDR1 PRHDT, CDR2 FYEKMQ (reference sequence). Trimming took off 4 bases at V and 7 bases at J, with 13 bases between the two ends. Here immunoSEQ multiplex PCR was the method, and the copy in TCRdb shows in-frame clones only, minus some. Of 100,000 to 150,000 clones listed, approximately 91% were seen once; the top ten hold roughly 2%. The TCR sequence derives from a woman between 18 and 29 years old in good health and CMV-seronegative. Sequences were obtained from PBMCs. The rearrangement joins TRBV13 to TRBJ1-2; D is undetermined. The CDR3 bases are TGTGCCAGCAGCTACGGGGATTGGGGTGGCTACACCTTC. It encodes CASSYGDWGGYTF.